This is a list of T cell receptor beta chains from one sample in a study of regulatory T cells in long-lasting Graves disease. TCRdb re-analysed the multiplex PCR reads in MiXCR, keeping a single row per CDR3 protein. The data show some 410,000 distinct CDR3 sequences, about 15% seen once. This same sample was also taken into another study, of T cells in Graves' hyperthyroidism and ophthalmopathy.

This sample comprised peripheral blood mononuclear cells (PBMCs), obtained at new diagnosis, from a patient treated with antithyroid drugs. The receptors derive from a woman under 40 with Graves disease. Each CDR3 is given with its conserved first and last residue. D genes are given only for firm matches. Clone size is given as once, few, many, or a class for an expanded clone.

CDR3nt | CDR3aa | j_gene | d_gene | v_gene | abundance
TGTGCCAGCAGTTCCATGGAGGACAGGGCAGGCTCTGAAGCTTTCTTT | CASSSMEDRAGSEAFF | TRBJ1-1 | TRBD1 | TRBV27 | many
TGTGCCACCAGTGATCGCAGGACATTGGCAGATACGCAGTATTTT | CATSDRRTLADTQYF | TRBJ2-3 | . | TRBV24-1 | many
TGCGCCAGCAGCCCCCCGAGCCTCACTGAAGCTTTCTTT | CASSPPSLTEAFF | TRBJ1-1 | . | TRBV5-1 | many
TGCAGTGCCCAAGCAGGGTTCACTGAAGCTTTCTTT | CSAQAGFTEAFF | TRBJ1-1 | . | TRBV20-1 | many
TGTGCCAGCAGCCCCGGGACGGGGATGAACACTGAAGCTTTCTTT | CASSPGTGMNTEAFF | TRBJ1-1 | . | TRBV7-9 | many
TGTGCCAGCGGAAAGTGGACAGATACGCAGTATTTT | CASGKWTDTQYF | TRBJ2-3 | . | TRBV6-1 | many
TGTGCCAGCAGCATGGGACTAGCGAGTTACAATGAGCAGTTCTTC | CASSMGLASYNEQFF | TRBJ2-1 | TRBD2 | TRBV7-3 | many
TGTGCCAGCAGCTTAGAAGGGGCGGGAGGGAGGACGCAGTATTTT | CASSLEGAGGRTQYF | TRBJ2-3 | TRBD2 | TRBV13 | few
TGCAGCGTTGAAGATAGCCCCCAGCCGAGGGTGGCTAATGAAAAACTGTTTTTT | CSVEDSPQPRVANEKLFF | TRBJ1-4 | . | TRBV29-1 | many
TGTGCCAGCAGTGGGGCGGCCTCCTACAGTGAGCAGTTCTTC | CASSGAASYSEQFF | TRBJ2-1 | . | TRBV28 | few